These 21 T cell receptor beta chains came from one sample sequenced in a study of T cells expressing NK-cell markers. From its re-call of the 5' RACE reads, TCRdb lists each CDR3 protein once, without DNA. Its table records about 460,000 distinct CDR3 sequences. Sequenced: blood T cells: a sorted CD56 or NKG2C T cell subset, CD4+ or CD8+ T cells, or bulk PBMC T cells (not recorded which). All receptors derive from a woman in her fifties or sixties in good health.

The chain has TRBV6-5 and TRBJ1-1. This CDR3 region has 14 residues. Germline V gene sequence: CDR1 MNHEY, CDR2 SVGAGI. CDR3 sequence reads: CASRDGQRDTEAFF.

This rearrangement joins TRBV11-2 to TRBJ2-5; the D call from TCRdb, TRBD2, cannot be confirmed without DNA. This CDR3 has 16 amino acids. CDR1 is SGHAT, CDR2 FQNNGV, per germline. CDR3 sequence: CASSLVSGLVGETQYF.

The gene calls are TRBV7-2 and TRBJ2-1; TCRdb outputs TRBD1, but without DNA this stays unchecked. The CDR3 is 11 residues long. Germline V gives CDR1 SGHTA, CDR2 FQGNSA. CDR3 protein: CASTRGSEQFF.

J is TRBJ2-3 and V is TRBV5-1; the TCRdb call, TRBD1, lacks DNA for checking. Germline CDR1 SGHRS, CDR2 YFSETQ. The CDR3 runs 15 residues. This chain's CDR3 is CASSLPDGHTDTQYF.

V gene TRBV16 combines with J gene TRBJ1-5; TCRdb's D gene call, TRBD1, goes unchecked for lack of DNA. CDR1 is KGHSY and CDR2 is FQNENV in the germline V gene. This CDR3 is 15 amino acids long. The CDR3 region is CASSPLGYSNQPQHF. Using reference TRBV16 and TRBJ1-5 for the parts outside the CDR3, the full variable domain is GEEVAQTPKHLVRGEGQKAKLYCAPIKGHSYVFWYQQVLKNEFKFLISFQNENVFDETGMPKERFSAKCLPNSPCSLEIQATKLEDSAVYFCASSPLGYSNQPQHFGDGTRLSIL.

The chain recombines TRBV11-2 with TRBJ2-1; without DNA, the TCRdb call of TRBD2 cannot be checked. The CDR3 covers 15 residues. Germline assignment: CDR1 SGHAT and CDR2 FQNNGV. The CDR3 loop is CASSTRRSSYNEQFF. Together with reference TRBV11-2 and TRBJ2-1, the CDR3 gives the full variable domain: EAGVAQSPRYKIIEKRQSVAFWCNPISGHATLYWYQQILGQGPKLLIQFQNNGVVDDSQLPKDRFSAERLKGVDSTLKIQPAKLEDSAVYLCASSTRRSSYNEQFFGPGTRLTVL.

This chain joins TRBV20-1 and TRBJ2-3; TCRdb designates TRBD2, a call that cannot be tested without DNA. Germline V CDR1 and CDR2: DFQATT, SNEGSKA (reference sequence). The CDR3 consists of 15 residues. The CDR3: CSARLWLAGKDTQYF.

The rearrangement links TRBV11-3 to TRBJ1-6. CDR1 SGHNT and CDR2 YENEEA come from the germline V gene. The CDR3 has 12 residues. CDR3 residues: CASRAYNSPLHF.

The rearrangement uses TRBV10-3 and TRBJ2-1. The CDR3 sequence is 14 residues long. Looked up from germline, CDR1 is ENHRY and CDR2 is SYGVKD. Here the CDR3 reads CAISEEVPYNEQFF.

This sequence joins TRBV3-1 and TRBJ2-2. The CDR3 runs 15 residues. Germline CDR1 reads LGHDT; CDR2 reads YNNKEL (reference sequence). The CDR3 reads CASNANIGVAGELFF.

This chain uses TRBV19 with TRBJ1-2. In germline, CDR1 is LNHDA, CDR2 SQIVND (reference sequence). The CDR3 runs to 14 residues. This CDR3 reads CASSIDGIAYGYTF.

The chain carries TRBV7-2 and TRBJ2-2; as DNA is missing, the TRBD2 call by TCRdb cannot be tested. This CDR3 contains 13 residues. Germline loops: CDR1 SGHTA, CDR2 FQGNSA. CDR3 region: CASGDPSPSELFF.

The gene calls are TRBV3-1 and TRBJ2-5; TCRdb calls TRBD2, which cannot be checked without DNA. The CDR3 runs to 18 residues. In germline, CDR1 is LGHDT, CDR2 YNNKEL (reference sequence). This chain's CDR3 is CASSQVSRLAGVLETQYF.

The CDR3 loop reads CASVRGYTGELFF. The chain employs TRBV11-3 and TRBJ2-2; TCRdb selects TRBD1, and the lack of DNA leaves this call unchecked. CDR3 length equals 13 residues. The germline CDR1 and CDR2 sequences are SGHNT and YENEEA.

The chain employs TRBV12-3 or TRBV12-4 and TRBJ2-3; TCRdb picks TRBD2, but there is no DNA to check that call. CDR3 length equals 16 residues. The CDR3 here is CASSPLGGLNTDTQYF.

The chain couples TRBV20-1 to TRBJ2-1; TCRdb picks TRBD2, but there is no DNA to check that call. Germline V gives CDR1 DFQATT, CDR2 SNEGSKA (reference sequence). The CDR3 has 15 residues. This CDR3 is CSASKQLAGRNEQFF.

The chain uses TRBV14 and TRBJ1-1. The CDR3 length is 14 residues. The germline V gene encodes CDR1 SGHDN and CDR2 FVKESK. The CDR3 sequence: CASSQDVSSTEAFF.

V is TRBV29-1 and J is TRBJ2-7; without DNA, the TCRdb call of TRBD1 cannot be checked. The germline gives CDR1 SQVTM, CDR2 ANQGSEA. The CDR3 has 12 amino acids. The CDR3 loop reads CSGGQGVVEQYF.

The chain recombines TRBV5-1 with TRBJ2-7; TCRdb calls TRBD1, which cannot be checked without DNA. Germline CDR1 SGHRS, CDR2 YFSETQ. The CDR3 spans 15 residues. The CDR3 sequence: CASSSMTDRGREQYF.

The rearrangement uses TRBV18 and TRBJ2-3; TCRdb calls TRBD2, which cannot be checked without DNA. CDR3 length equals 18 residues. Germline-derived CDR1 and CDR2 are KGHSH and LQKENI. The CDR3 here is CASSPLPSPSAYTDTQYF.

The J gene is TRBJ2-3, the V gene TRBV11-2; TCRdb outputs TRBD2, but without DNA this stays unchecked. The CDR3 runs 15 residues. The germline gives CDR1 SGHAT, CDR2 FQNNGV. CDR3 protein: CASSSPLRSSNTQYF.